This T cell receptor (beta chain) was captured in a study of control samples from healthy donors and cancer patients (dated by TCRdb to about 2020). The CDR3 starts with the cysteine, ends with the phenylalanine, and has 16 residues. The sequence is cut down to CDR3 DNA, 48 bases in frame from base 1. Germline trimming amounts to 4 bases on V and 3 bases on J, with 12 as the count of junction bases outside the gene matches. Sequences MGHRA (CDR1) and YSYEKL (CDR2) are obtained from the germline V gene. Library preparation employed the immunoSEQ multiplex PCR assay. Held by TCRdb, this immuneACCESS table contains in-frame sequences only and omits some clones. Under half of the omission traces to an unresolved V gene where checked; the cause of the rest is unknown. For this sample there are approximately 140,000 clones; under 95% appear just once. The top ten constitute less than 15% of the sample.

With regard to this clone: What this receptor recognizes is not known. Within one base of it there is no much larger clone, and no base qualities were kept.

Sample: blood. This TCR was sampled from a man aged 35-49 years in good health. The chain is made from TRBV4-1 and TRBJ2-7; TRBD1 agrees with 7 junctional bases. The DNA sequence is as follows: TGCGCCAGCAGCCGTGATGGACAGGACCCTGGCTACGAGCAGTACTTC. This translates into CASSRDGQDPGYEQYF.